Each of the 18 T cell receptor beta chains below was sequenced from the same sample in a study of naive and memory T cell subsets (dated by TCRdb to 2016 to 2017). Study-wide findings and limitations: A few larger clonotypes were present in naive repertoires, particularly the CD8 repertoires, and these clonotypes were possibly memory cells re-expressing CD45RA.

Their antigens are not known. Preparation of the library involved UMI-ligation and nested PCR. Reads for this sample came from an Illumina MiSeq. The beta constant-region primer was an equimolar mix of two oligonucleotides covering both TRBC1 and TRBC2. Four rounds of PCR, combining the SP2 primer with nested alpha and beta constant-region primers, were used to amplify the ligated cDNA. Clones were called with MiXCR by TCRdb after fastp trimmed the public reads at Q25, and only in-frame beta chains were retained. Records with the same CDR3 protein are collapsed into one entry carrying the most frequent genes and DNA. This sample has more than 95,000 distinct CDR3 sequences in its table, and 14% of those were observed once. The top ten hold 2.8% of the sample. Sequencing was done on a sample of naive CD8+ T cells from blood. What this sample's cell subset or site label stands for: naive T cells, CD45RA high CD27+. These receptors all stem from a human donor in good health.

This clonotype was detected many times. The chain carries TRBV27 and TRBJ2-1, with TRBD2 matching 8 bases. V lost 4 bases, J lost 5 bases, and 10 bases stayed unmatched. This CDR3 region has 16 residues. Germline CDR1 is MNHEY and CDR2 is SMNVEV (reference sequence). CDR3 coding DNA: TGTGCCAGCAGTTCCCCCGGGACTAGGGGAAACAATGAGCAGTTCTTC. Encoded protein: CASSSPGTRGNNEQFF.

The CDR3 DNA reads as TGTGCCAGCAGCTTAGCCGAGACTAGCGGGTACGAGCAGTACTTC. Protein: CASSLAETSGYEQYF. This sequence joins TRBV7-6 and TRBJ2-7, with 10 bases identical to TRBD2. Trimming took 0 bases from V and 4 from J; bases not matched to a gene: 3. The CDR3 runs 15 residues. CDR1 and CDR2 from the germline V gene are SGHVS and FNYEAQ.

This clonotype was seen a few times. The rearrangement joins TRBV29-1 to TRBJ2-2; D is unresolved. V gave up 3 bases and J gave up 4 bases, with 9 bases separating them. The CDR3 covers 13 residues. CDR1 is SQVTM and CDR2 is ANQGSEA in the germline V gene. CDR3 bases: TGCAGCGTTGACCCATCTGGCACCGGGGAGCTGTTTTTT. It is translated as CSVDPSGTGELFF.

This clonotype was seen more than once but under ten times. The gene calls are TRBV7-2 and TRBJ1-4, with D perhaps matching TRBD1 (5 bases). In germline, CDR1 is SGHTA, CDR2 FQGNSA. V was trimmed by 5 bases and J by 4 bases, leaving 14 bases between them. This CDR3 is built from 15 residues. In DNA, the CDR3 is TGTGCCAGCAGCCTACAGACAGAGTTTAATGAAAAACTGTTTTTT. It encodes CASSLQTEFNEKLFF.

There are many counts of this clonotype. The V call is TRBV20-1, the J call TRBJ2-3, with a possible D match to TRBD1 (6 bases). The germline CDR1 and CDR2 sequences are DFQATT and SNEGSKA (reference sequence). V lost 3 bases, J lost 2 bases, and 12 bases lay in between. The CDR3 is 14 amino acids. The CDR3 DNA follows: TGCAGTGCTAGCGGGACATCCTTCACAGATACGCAGTATTTT. Protein: CSASGTSFTDTQYF.

This rearrangement joins TRBV4-3 to TRBJ1-1; D ambiguous. Trimming removed 0 bases from V and 3 bases from J, with 5 bases in between. CDR1 LGHNA and CDR2 YSLEER come from the germline V gene. This CDR3 is 13 amino acids long. The CDR3 loop is CASSQDSDTEAFF. The CDR3 DNA is TGCGCCAGCAGCCAAGATTCAGACACTGAAGCTTTCTTT.

This clonotype has just a few counts. The rearrangement joins TRBV29-1 to TRBJ2-7; D call uncertain. The CDR3 has 12 residues. Trimming shortened V by 0 bases and J by 4 bases, and 7 bases separated the two germline ends. Germline V gives CDR1 SQVTM, CDR2 ANQGSEA. CDR3 region: CSVEEVGYEQYF. CDR3 sequence (DNA): TGCAGCGTTGAAGAGGTCGGGTACGAGCAGTACTTC.

This clonotype was seen a few times. The chain carries TRBV7-9 and TRBJ2-7, with 9 bases that match TRBD1. J was trimmed by 11 bases and V by 5 bases; bases with no gene match: 10. Germline CDR1 reads SEHNR; CDR2 reads FQNEAQ (reference sequence). The CDR3 is made up of 13 amino acids. In nucleotides, the CDR3 is TGTGCCAGCAGCCCGCCGGGACAGGGTATCAAGTACTTC. Translation gives CASSPPGQGIKYF.

The V call is TRBV6-2 or TRBV6-3, the J call TRBJ2-7; D uncertain. V dropped 2 bases and J dropped 3 bases, with 5 bases sitting between them. CDR1 is MNHEY and CDR2 is SVGEGT in the germline V gene. The CDR3 loop spans 12 amino acids. CDR3 residues: CASSYENYEQYF. The CDR3, as DNA: TGTGCCAGCAGTTACGAGAACTACGAGCAGTACTTC.

This chain links TRBV14 with TRBJ2-3, with unresolved D. Deletions cut 5 bases from V and 6 bases from J, with 15 bases between. The CDR3 runs to 14 residues. CDR1 is SGHDN, CDR2 FVKESK, per germline. Here the CDR3 DNA reads TGTGCCAGCAGCGACATGCTCCCGACGGATACGCAGTATTTT. The encoded protein is CASSDMLPTDTQYF.

There are a few counts of this clonotype. This chain joins TRBV7-9 and TRBJ2-2, with unresolved D. The CDR3 extends over 13 amino acids. V was cut by 6 bases and J by 5 bases, with 10 bases left in between. Germline V gene data show CDR1 as SEHNR and CDR2 as FQNEAQ (reference sequence). This chain's CDR3 is CASRKAPTGELFF. CDR3 nucleotides: TGTGCCAGCAGGAAGGCCCCGACCGGGGAGCTGTTTTTT. Full variable domain (rest looked up from reference TRBV7-9 and TRBJ2-2): DTGVSQNPRHKITKRGQNVTFRCDPISEHNRLYWYRQTLGQGPEFLTYFQNEAQLEKSRLLSDRFSAERPKGSFSTLEIQRTEQGDSAMYLCASRKAPTGELFFGEGSRLTVL.

The V call is TRBV29-1, the J call TRBJ2-2; no definite D call. This CDR3 region has 16 residues. Germline lookup yields CDR1 SQVTM and CDR2 ANQGSEA. V was clipped by 7 bases and J by 2 bases, with 20 bases between them. The CDR3 bases are TGCAGCGCCCTACTCCTGGATGCCCTCAACACCGGGGAGCTGTTTTTT. Protein sequence: CSALLLDALNTGELFF.

This chain joins TRBV5-1 and TRBJ2-1; D call uncertain. This CDR3 comprises 16 residues. V lost 2 bases and J 0 bases, leaving 12 bases between the germline ends. CDR1 is SGHRS, CDR2 YFSETQ, per germline. This chain's CDR3 is CASSFDGYSSYNEQFF. CDR3 bases: TGCGCCAGCAGCTTCGACGGGTACAGCTCCTACAATGAGCAGTTCTTC.

This clonotype showed up many times. This sequence joins TRBV20-1 and TRBJ1-1; D is unclear. This CDR3 has 12 residues. Germline loops: CDR1 DFQATT, CDR2 SNEGSKA (reference sequence). Trimming left V 3 bases short and J 1 base short, with 6 bases between. This CDR3 is CSASRENTEAFF. In DNA form, the CDR3 reads TGCAGTGCTAGCCGGGAGAACACTGAAGCTTTCTTT.

The chain couples TRBV6-2 or TRBV6-3 to TRBJ1-1; TRBD1 aligns across 9 bases. Germline-derived CDR1 and CDR2 are MNHEY and SVGEGT. This CDR3 spans 19 amino acids. Trimming removed 7 bases from V and 1 base from J; junction bases left unmatched: 19. The CDR3 sequence is CASNQNPPGTGLRNTEAFF. The CDR3 coding sequence is TGTGCCAGCAACCAGAACCCCCCCGGGACAGGGTTGAGGAACACTGAAGCTTTCTTT.

This clonotype came up a few times. The chain has TRBV25-1 and TRBJ2-6; the D is unclear. The CDR3 contains 15 residues. Germline V gene data show CDR1 as MGHDK and CDR2 as SYGVNS. The ends were cut back, 2 bases at V and 4 bases at J, with 9 bases in the middle. CDR3 sequence: CASSETPAGANVLTF. In nucleotides, the CDR3 is TGTGCCAGCAGTGAAACCCCAGCCGGGGCCAACGTCCTGACTTTC.

The J gene is TRBJ1-2, the V gene TRBV3-1; no firm D call. From germline, CDR1 is LGHDT and CDR2 YNNKEL (reference sequence). The germline V and J ends were trimmed by 0 bases and 2 bases, with 16 bases remaining between them. The CDR3 is 17 residues long. CDR3 bases: TGTGCCAGCAGCCAAGAAAGAAATGCGGGCTTAAACTATGGCTACACCTTC. Translated: CASSQERNAGLNYGYTF.

This clonotype has only a few counts. This sequence joins TRBV20-1 and TRBJ2-1; D unclear. This CDR3 has 14 residues. Trimming cost V 1 base and J 8 bases, with 15 bases left between them. Germline V CDR1 and CDR2: DFQATT, SNEGSKA (reference sequence). Here the CDR3 reads CSARGPPRYDEQFF. CDR3 sequence (DNA): TGCAGTGCTAGAGGACCCCCAAGATACGATGAGCAGTTCTTC.